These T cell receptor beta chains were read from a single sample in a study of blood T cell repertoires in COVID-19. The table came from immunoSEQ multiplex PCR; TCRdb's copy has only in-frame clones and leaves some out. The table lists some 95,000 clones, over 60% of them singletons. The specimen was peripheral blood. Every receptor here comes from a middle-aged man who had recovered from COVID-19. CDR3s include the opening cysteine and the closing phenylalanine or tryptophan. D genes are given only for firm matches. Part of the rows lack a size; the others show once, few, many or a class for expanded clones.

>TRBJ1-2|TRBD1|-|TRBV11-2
CASSLYDRADGYTF
TGTGCCAGCAGCTTATATGACAGGGCTGATGGCTACACCTTC
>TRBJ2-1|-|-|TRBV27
CATAGRAAYNEQFF
TGTGCCACCGCCGGCAGGGCGGCATACAATGAGCAGTTCTTC
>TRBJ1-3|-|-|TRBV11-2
CASSPTGTRNTIYF
TGTGCCAGCAGCCCTACAGGGACGAGAAACACCATATATTTT
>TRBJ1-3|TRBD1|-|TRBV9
CASSGTGGGNTIYF
TGTGCCAGCAGCGGGACAGGGGGTGGAAACACCATATATTTT
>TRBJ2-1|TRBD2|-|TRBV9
CASSVLPSGTGGNEQFF
TGTGCCAGCAGCGTTTTACCCTCCGGGACGGGGGGCAATGAGCAGTTCTTC
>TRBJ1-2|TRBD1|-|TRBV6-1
CASSDSRTGAWGYTF
TGTGCCAGCAGTGACAGTAGGACAGGGGCCTGGGGCTACACCTTC
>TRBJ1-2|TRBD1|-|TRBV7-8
CASSLPGTGYGYTF
TGTGCCAGCAGCCTGCCCGGGACAGGGTATGGCTACACCTTC
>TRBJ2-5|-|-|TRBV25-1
CASSGTAGGTQYF
TGTGCCAGCAGTGGGACAGCAGGTGGGACCCAGTACTTC
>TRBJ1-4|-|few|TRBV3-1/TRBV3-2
CASSPPGGPSNEKLFF
TGTGCCAGCAGCCCTCCGGGGGGACCGAGTAATGAAAAACTGTTTTTT
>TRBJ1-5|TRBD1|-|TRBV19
CASSALRNRGRINQPQHF
TGTGCCAGTAGTGCCCTTAGAAACAGGGGGAGGATCAATCAGCCCCAGCATTTT
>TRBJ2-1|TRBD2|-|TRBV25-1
CASSGFKREYAGSNEQFF
TGTGCCAGCAGTGGTTTTAAGCGGGAGTACGCTGGTAGCAATGAGCAGTTCTTC
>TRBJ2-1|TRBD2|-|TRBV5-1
CASSSGGSYNEQFF
TGCGCCAGCAGCTCGGGGGGGTCCTACAATGAGCAGTTCTTC
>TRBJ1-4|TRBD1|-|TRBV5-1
CASSSVGQGNEKLFF
TGCGCCAGCAGCTCAGTGGGACAGGGTAATGAAAAACTGTTTTTT
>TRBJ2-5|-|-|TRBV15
CATSGRDSIETQYF
TGTGCCACCAGCGGGCGGGACTCCATAGAGACCCAGTACTTC
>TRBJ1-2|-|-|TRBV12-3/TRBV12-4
CASSLSGGGYTF
TGTGCCAGCAGTTTATCGGGGGGTGGCTACACCTTC
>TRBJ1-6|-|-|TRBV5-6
CASNFPGTPLHF
TGTGCCAGCAACTTCCCGGGGACACCCCTCCACTTT
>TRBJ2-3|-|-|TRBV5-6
CASTLGLGGSTDTQYF
TGTGCCAGCACCTTGGGGCTAGGGGGATCAACAGATACGCAGTATTTT
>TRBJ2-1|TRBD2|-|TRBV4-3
CASSQAAGAGAAEQFF
TGCGCCAGCAGCCAGGCCGCCGGGGCGGGAGCAGCTGAGCAGTTCTTC
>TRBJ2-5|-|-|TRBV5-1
CASSKGQQETQYF
TGCGCCAGCAGCAAAGGACAGCAAGAGACCCAGTACTTC
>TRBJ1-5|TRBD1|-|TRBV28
CASSSGQVISQPQHF
TGTGCCAGCAGTTCTGGACAGGTTATAAGTCAGCCCCAGCATTTT
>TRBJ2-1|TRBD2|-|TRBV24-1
CATSDLRGGDSGRYNEQFF
TGTGCCACCAGTGATTTGCGCGGGGGTGATAGCGGGCGATACAATGAGCAGTTCTTC
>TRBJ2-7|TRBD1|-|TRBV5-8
CASSWGQGRYEQYF
TGTGCCAGCAGCTGGGGACAGGGTCGCTACGAGCAGTACTTC
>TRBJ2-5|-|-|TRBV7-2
CASSRGLLETQYF
TGTGCCAGCAGTCGGGGGTTACTAGAGACCCAGTACTTC
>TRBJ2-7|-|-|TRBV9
CARGRGYEQYF
TGTGCCAGGGGCAGGGGATACGAGCAGTACTTC
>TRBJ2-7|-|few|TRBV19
CASRSGNYEQYF
TGTGCCAGTAGGAGCGGTAACTACGAGCAGTACTTC
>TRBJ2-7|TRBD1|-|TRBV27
CASRLVGQSYEQYF
TGTGCCAGCAGACTAGTGGGACAGTCCTACGAGCAGTACTTC
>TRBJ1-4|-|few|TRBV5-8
CASSLQGTNEKLFF
TGTGCCAGCAGCTTACAGGGAACTAATGAAAAACTGTTTTTT
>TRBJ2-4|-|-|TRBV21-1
CASSKVFSIAKNIQYF
TGTGCCAGCAGCAAAGTGTTTTCCATAGCCAAAAACATTCAGTACTTC
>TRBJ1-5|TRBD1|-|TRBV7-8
CASSLAVGGQGLQPQHF
TGTGCCAGCAGCTTAGCCGTAGGGGGACAGGGGTTACAGCCCCAGCATTTT
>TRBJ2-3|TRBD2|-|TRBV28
CASSVTSGVDTQYF
TGTGCCAGCAGTGTGACTAGCGGGGTAGATACGCAGTATTTT
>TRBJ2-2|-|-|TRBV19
CASSMAGGELFF
TGTGCCAGTAGTATGGCGGGCGGGGAGCTGTTTTTT
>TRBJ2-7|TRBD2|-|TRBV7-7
CASSLATSGAEQYF
TGTGCTAGCAGCTTAGCGACTAGCGGGGCCGAGCAGTACTTC
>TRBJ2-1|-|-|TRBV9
CASSPRRAPGSYNEQFF
TGTGCCAGCAGCCCCCGGAGGGCGCCTGGGTCCTACAATGAGCAGTTCTTC
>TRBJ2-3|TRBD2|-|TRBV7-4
CASSLARTSGGKDTQYF
TGTGCCAGCAGCTTGGCACGGACTAGCGGGGGGAAAGATACGCAGTATTTT
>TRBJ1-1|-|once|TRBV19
CASSLISGTLFTEAFF
TGTGCCAGTAGCCTTATTTCCGGGACACTCTTCACTGAAGCTTTCTTT
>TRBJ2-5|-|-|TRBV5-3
CARSAAQQYETQYF
TGTGCCAGAAGCGCCGCCCAACAGTATGAGACCCAGTACTTC
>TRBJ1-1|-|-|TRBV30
CAWSVPGILTEAFF
TGTGCCTGGAGTGTACCAGGCATACTCACTGAAGCTTTCTTT